Each of the 23 T cell receptor beta chains below was sequenced from the same sample in a study of cytomegalovirus exposure and HLA in healthy donors. This PCR relied on a set of 60 Vbeta primers and 13 Jbeta primers. The protocol was immunoSEQ multiplex PCR, while the TCRdb copy is restricted to in-frame clones and leaves out a portion. The sample consists of roughly 140,000 clones, approximately 77% of them appearing once. The source material was PBMCs. These receptors came from a young man in good health and CMV-seronegative.

Only a few counts were recorded for this clone. The chain joins TRBV11-2 to TRBJ2-7; 10 bases match TRBD2. The CDR3 length is 14 residues. Trimming removed 5 bases from V and 4 bases from J; junction bases left unmatched: 5. Germline V gene data show CDR1 as SGHAT and CDR2 as FQNNGV. This CDR3 reads CASSRPGLAYEQYF. The DNA of the CDR3 is TGTGCCAGCAGCCGCCCGGGACTAGCGTACGAGCAGTACTTC.

The chain links TRBV9 to TRBJ2-5, with TRBD1 identical over 8 bases. Germline CDR1 and CDR2: SGDLS and YYNGEE. The CDR3 is 14 amino acids. V shed 2 bases and J 5 bases; nucleotides not matched to a gene: 5. The CDR3 coding sequence is TGTGCCAGCAGCGTCGGACAGGGCTGGGAGACCCAGTACTTC. Its protein product is CASSVGQGWETQYF.

The chain combines TRBV11-2 with TRBJ2-1, with 11 positions matching TRBD2. From germline, CDR1 is SGHAT and CDR2 FQNNGV. V shed 6 bases and J 9 bases; nucleotides not matched to a gene: 10. This CDR3 has 15 residues. The CDR3 DNA reads as TGTGCCAGCAGATTTAGCGGGAGGGCCGTTAGTGAGCAGTTCTTC. Translating it yields CASRFSGRAVSEQFF.

The chain employs TRBV28 and TRBJ1-6; TRBD1 might be the D (6 bases). Germline CDR1 reads MDHEN; CDR2 reads SYDVKM. V dropped 7 bases and J dropped 10 bases, with 14 bases sitting between them. The length of the CDR3 is 13 residues. CDR3 sequence: CASTRQEDSPLHF. The CDR3 DNA sequence: TGTGCCAGCACGAGACAGGAGGACTCACCCCTCCACTTT.

This chain uses TRBV18 with TRBJ2-5, with D possibly TRBD2 on 6 matching bases. CDR3 size: 15 residues. Germline-derived CDR1 and CDR2 are KGHSH and LQKENI. Trimming took 6 bases from V and 2 from J, leaving 16 bases between them. CDR3 sequence reads: CASSLVWAGQETQYF. CDR3 nucleotides: TGTGCCAGCTCCCTCGTTTGGGCGGGGCAAGAGACCCAGTACTTC.

V gene TRBV6-5 combines with J gene TRBJ1-6; tentative D call: TRBD1 (5 bases). The CDR3 sequence is 14 residues long. Looked up from germline, CDR1 is MNHEY and CDR2 is SVGAGI. The V and J ends lost 6 bases and 5 bases respectively, with 11 bases between them. The CDR3 protein is CASRGTGDNSPLHF. The CDR3 region has the DNA TGTGCCAGCAGGGGTACAGGAGATAATTCACCCCTCCACTTT.

The rearrangement joins TRBV5-6 to TRBJ1-1; D is possibly TRBD1 (5 bases). In germline, CDR1 is SGHDT, CDR2 YYEEEE. Trimming left V 6 bases short and J 5 bases short, with 20 bases between. The length of the CDR3 is 15 residues. The CDR3 region is CASTSRPVGGTEAFF. For the CDR3, the DNA is TGTGCCAGCACCAGCCGGCCGGTCGGGGGGACTGAAGCTTTCTTT.

This chain links TRBV4-3 with TRBJ2-5; D is possibly TRBD2 (5 bases). V lost 0 bases to trimming and J lost 11 bases, with 13 bases between them. In germline, CDR1 is LGHNA, CDR2 YSLEER. The length of the CDR3 is 13 residues. Written as DNA, the CDR3 is TGCGCCAGCAGCCAAGATGGGATCGGGGAGCAGTACTTC. It specifies CASSQDGIGEQYF.

This clone was seen a few times. This chain joins TRBV6-1 and TRBJ1-2; 10 bases map to TRBD1. The CDR3 is made up of 15 amino acids. With V trimmed by 3 bases and J by 5 bases, 6 bases remained unmatched. Germline-derived CDR1 and CDR2 are MNHNS and SASEGT. The CDR3 protein is CASSEGQGYGYGYTF. The CDR3 coding sequence is TGTGCCAGCAGTGAGGGACAGGGGTATGGGTATGGCTACACCTTC.

The V and J genes are TRBV5-4 and TRBJ2-1, with TRBD2 matching 14 bases. This CDR3 spans 15 amino acids. With V trimmed by 3 bases and J by 10 bases, 6 bases remained unmatched. Germline CDR1 SGHNT, CDR2 YYREEE (reference sequence). The CDR3 protein is CASSSGLAGAQEQFF. CDR3 coding DNA: TGTGCCAGCAGCTCGGGACTAGCGGGAGCCCAGGAGCAGTTCTTC.

Comments on this clone: A read error may account for a junction end that differs from germline. The chain has TRBV9 and TRBJ2-3, with TRBD1 matching over 7 bases. CDR1 and CDR2 (germline): SGDLS, YYNGEE. CDR3 length: 14 residues. The CDR3 bases are TGTACCAGCAGCCCTCAGGGGGACACCAATACGCAGTATTTT. This sequence encodes CTSSPQGDTNTQYF. Full variable domain (missing parts from reference TRBV9 and TRBJ2-3): DSGVTQTPKHLITATGQRVTLRCSPRSGDLSVYWYQQSLDQGLQFLIQYYNGEERAKGNILERFSAQQFPDLHSELNLSSLELGDSALYFCTSSPQGDTNTQYFGPGTRLTVL.

This rearrangement joins TRBV10-3 to TRBJ2-3, with 9 bases identical to TRBD2. Germline CDR1 and CDR2: ENHRY and SYGVKD. V lost 4 bases, J lost 0 bases, and 5 bases stayed unmatched. The CDR3 length is 16 residues. The CDR3 reads CAISVERGASTDTQYF. Written as DNA, the CDR3 is TGTGCCATCAGTGTTGAGCGGGGGGCTAGCACAGATACGCAGTATTTT.

The CDR3 DNA sequence: TGTGCCAGCAGCTCTTATCTTCTTGGCTACACCTTC. It encodes CASSSYLLGYTF. V gene TRBV5-6 combines with J gene TRBJ1-2, with D unresolved. Between the trimmed V and J ends, which lost 3 bases and 7 bases, there was a span of 10 bases. Per germline, CDR1 SGHDT and CDR2 YYEEEE. The CDR3 consists of 12 residues.

V and J are TRBV4-3 and TRBJ2-1; TRBD1 matches 9 bases. The germline gives CDR1 LGHNA, CDR2 YSLEER. V was clipped by 0 bases and J by 2 bases; unmatched bases: 5. The CDR3 has 17 amino acids. CDR3: CASSQDGGQGPYNEQFF. In nucleotides, the CDR3 is TGCGCCAGCAGCCAAGATGGGGGACAGGGACCCTACAATGAGCAGTTCTTC.

The chain is built from TRBV18 and TRBJ2-7; 12 bases are a match to TRBD2. CDR1 and CDR2 from the germline V gene are KGHSH and LQKENI. The trim removed 4 bases at V and 3 bases at J, leaving 4 bases unmatched. The CDR3 has 15 amino acids. The CDR3 loop reads CASSRLAGESYEQYF. The CDR3 DNA follows: TGTGCCAGCTCACGACTAGCGGGAGAGAGCTACGAGCAGTACTTC.

CDR3: CASSTTGDSVYGYTF. The CDR3 DNA reads TGTGCCAGCAGTACCACGGGGGACAGCGTCTATGGCTACACCTTC. V and J are TRBV6-5 and TRBJ1-2; 7 bases map to TRBD1. J gave up 4 bases and V 5 bases, and 10 bases lay outside the gene matches. Germline V CDR1 and CDR2: MNHEY, SVGAGI. This CDR3 spans 15 amino acids.

The chain carries TRBV7-8 and TRBJ2-2, with TRBD2 identical over 7 bases. V lost 4 bases, J lost 0 bases, and 5 bases stayed unmatched. The CDR3 extends over 16 amino acids. Germline assignment: CDR1 SGHVS and CDR2 FQNEAQ. CDR3 bases: TGTGCCAGCAGCTCTCGGACTAGACCGAACACCGGGGAGCTGTTTTTT. Protein product: CASSSRTRPNTGELFF. Supplemented by reference TRBV7-8 and TRBJ2-2, the full variable domain reads GAGVSQSPRYKVAKRGQDVALRCDPISGHVSLFWYQQALGQGPEFLTYFQNEAQLDKSGLPSDRFFAERPEGSVSTLKIQRTQQEDSAVYLCASSSRTRPNTGELFFGEGSRLTVL.

This clone was observed a few times. This chain joins TRBV5-1 and TRBJ2-1; D possibly corresponds to TRBD2 (5 bases). Germline values: CDR1 SGHRS, CDR2 YFSETQ. CDR3 length: 15 residues. With 0 bases removed from V and 5 bases from J, the gap between germline ends came to 12 bases. CDR3 protein: CASSLASSRDNEQFF. The CDR3 DNA sequence: TGCGCCAGCAGCTTGGCGTCTAGCCGCGACAATGAGCAGTTCTTC.

The chain has TRBV7-7 and TRBJ2-5; TRBD2 matches at 14 bases. V lost 3 bases, J lost 4 bases, and 4 bases stayed unmatched. Germline CDR1 SSHAT, CDR2 FNYEAQ (reference sequence). The CDR3 contains 16 residues. The CDR3 DNA reads TGTGCCAGCAGCTTGGGACTAGCGGGAGATGTAGAGACCCAGTACTTC. This encodes CASSLGLAGDVETQYF.

The gene calls are TRBV5-1 and TRBJ1-2; D not resolved. The CDR3 loop spans 19 amino acids. Trimming shortened V by 0 bases and J by 0 bases, and 21 bases separated the two germline ends. Germline loops: CDR1 SGHRS, CDR2 YFSETQ. The CDR3 loop reads CASSLAPKALSKANYGYTF. CDR3 nucleotides: TGCGCCAGCAGCTTGGCCCCCAAAGCCCTCTCGAAAGCTAACTATGGCTACACCTTC.

The V gene is TRBV5-1, the J gene TRBJ2-7, with D possibly matching TRBD2 (7 bases). This CDR3 spans 14 amino acids. Trimming stripped 2 bases from V and 6 bases from J, with 15 bases between. Germline V lookup: CDR1 SGHRS, CDR2 YFSETQ. This CDR3 is CASSFAGEGGEQYF. The DNA of the CDR3 is TGCGCCAGCAGCTTTGCGGGGGAGGGGGGCGAGCAGTACTTC.

This sequence joins TRBV11-2 and TRBJ2-7; D may be TRBD2 (6 bases). The CDR3 is 13 amino acids. Germline V gene data show CDR1 as SGHAT and CDR2 as FQNNGV. Trimming removed 10 bases at V and 0 bases at J, with 13 bases between. The chain's CDR3 is CATGLGSSYEQYF. In nucleotides, the CDR3 is TGTGCCACTGGTCTCGGGAGCTCCTACGAGCAGTACTTC.

This clone was observed a handful of times. This sequence joins TRBV7-2 and TRBJ2-3; D is perhaps TRBD2 (6 bases). The CDR3 totals 15 residues. Per germline, CDR1 SGHTA and CDR2 FQGNSA. Trimming removed 5 bases from V and 6 bases from J, with 18 bases in between. The CDR3: CASSPRESRGDTQYF. The CDR3 DNA reads as TGTGCCAGCAGCCCTCGGGAGTCGAGGGGTGATACGCAGTATTTT.